These T cell receptor beta chains were read from a single sample in a study of shared clonotypes between healthy human individuals. Using immunoSEQ multiplex PCR, the repertoire was profiled, and TCRdb retains in-frame clones only, with some absent. The table records about 2.4 million clones, around nine tenths of them present only once. Sequenced sample: naive CD4+ T cells sorted from blood. These receptors were taken from a young man in good health. Each CDR3 is given with its conserved first and last residue. The D gene is left open where the match is weak. Not all rows give a size; the values are once, few, many and, for expanded clones, a class.

size	D	J	V	CDR3
-	TRBD1	TRBJ1-2	TRBV7-2	CASTPGQGAYGYTF
-	TRBD1	TRBJ2-3	TRBV27	CASSTQDRGLLDTQYF
-	-	TRBJ1-6	TRBV4-1	CASSHLFGPDSPLHF
-	-	TRBJ1-2	TRBV7-9	CASSSINYGYTF
few	-	TRBJ2-5	TRBV7-2	CASSLVLYQETQYF
-	-	TRBJ2-7	TRBV6-6	CASQPSKDYEQYF
few	TRBD1	TRBJ1-6	TRBV6-5	CASRQGRRSPLHF
once	-	TRBJ2-1	TRBV9	CASTSGTTYNEQFF
-	TRBD2	TRBJ2-1	TRBV30	CAWSVASGVGQFF
once	-	TRBJ1-6	TRBV5-6	CASAGTAGHNSPLHF
-	-	TRBJ1-2	TRBV7-8	CASSLVGVAGYTF
-	TRBD1	TRBJ2-7	TRBV7-8	CASSRASQGAPYEQYF
-	-	TRBJ2-5	TRBV7-7	CASSEVGLQETQYF
once	-	TRBJ1-6	TRBV28	CASSFRRAAVNSPLHF
-	-	TRBJ2-5	TRBV2	CASSEALVMTKETQYF
-	TRBD1	TRBJ2-5	TRBV28	CASSPPDRGKETQYF
-	-	TRBJ2-5	TRBV11-2	CASSLVGIGETQYF
-	TRBD2	TRBJ2-2	TRBV30	CAWSVQRRLAGGTGELFF
-	-	TRBJ1-5	TRBV5-1	CASSRKPGGEGNQPQHF
-	-	TRBJ2-2	TRBV11-2	CASSLADTGELFF
once	-	TRBJ2-5	TRBV27	CASSQGRGTLPQYF
-	-	TRBJ2-3	TRBV27	CASSTQAVSTDTQYF
-	TRBD2	TRBJ2-5	TRBV2	CASSGGGGETQYF
-	TRBD1	TRBJ2-6	TRBV5-5	CASSLDGTEGSGANVLTF
-	TRBD2	TRBJ2-5	TRBV7-9	CASSPLAGDVRNIVDQYF
-	TRBD1	TRBJ2-7	TRBV10-3	CAISESGVGTGAYEQYF
-	TRBD2	TRBJ2-3	TRBV2	CATLEVAGVGTDTQYF